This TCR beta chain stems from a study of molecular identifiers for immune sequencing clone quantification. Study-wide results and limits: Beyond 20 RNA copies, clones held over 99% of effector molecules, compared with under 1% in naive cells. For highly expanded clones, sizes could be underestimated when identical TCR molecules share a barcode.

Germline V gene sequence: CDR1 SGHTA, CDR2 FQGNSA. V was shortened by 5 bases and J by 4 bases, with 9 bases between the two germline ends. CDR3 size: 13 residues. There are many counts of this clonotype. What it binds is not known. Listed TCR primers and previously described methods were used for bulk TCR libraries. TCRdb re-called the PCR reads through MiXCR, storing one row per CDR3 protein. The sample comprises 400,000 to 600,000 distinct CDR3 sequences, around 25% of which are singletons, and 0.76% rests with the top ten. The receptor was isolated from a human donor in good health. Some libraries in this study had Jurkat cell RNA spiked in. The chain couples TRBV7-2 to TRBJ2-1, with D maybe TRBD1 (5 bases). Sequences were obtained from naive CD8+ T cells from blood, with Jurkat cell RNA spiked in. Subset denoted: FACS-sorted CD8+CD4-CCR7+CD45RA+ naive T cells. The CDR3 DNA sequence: TGTGCCAGCAGCCTACAGGAATACAATGAGCAGTTCTTC. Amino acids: CASSLQEYNEQFF.